One and the same sample provided the 23 T cell receptor beta chains below, sequenced in a study of blood T cells in healthy people across ages (dated by TCRdb to between 2014 and 2017). Preparation of the library involved 5' RACE. Sequencing used an Illumina HiSeq 2500. A second PCR of about 6 to 11 cycles was run with a J-beta primer mix and a sample-barcoded 5' primer. Starting from the raw public reads, TCRdb applied fastp trimming at Q25, assembled clones with MiXCR and retained in-frame beta chains. For every CDR3 protein sequence, its rows merge into one entry that carries the most common genes and DNA. The sample table shows roughly 900,000 distinct CDR3 sequences, and 29% are seen once. The ten largest clonotypes hold 15% to 20% of the sample. Sequencing was done on a sample of blood. Source of these receptors: a woman of 80 years or more in good health.

Turning to this clonotype: A clone one base away is much larger, so this may be a read error. V gene TRBV5-1 combines with J gene TRBJ2-3; maybe TRBD2 (6 bases). This CDR3 has 16 amino acids. Germline loops: CDR1 SGHRS, CDR2 YFSETQ. The CDR3 region has the DNA TGCGCCAGCAGCTTGGCCGGGGGACTTCAGACAGATGCGCAGTATTTT. It yields the protein CASSLAGGLQTDAQYF. The full variable domain, completed using reference TRBV5-1 and TRBJ2-3, is KAGVTQTPRYLIKTRGQQVTLSCSPISGHRSVSWYQQTPGQGLQFLFEYFSETQRNKGNFPGRFSGRQFSNSRSEMNVSTLELGDSALYLCASSLAGGLQTDAQYFGPGTRLTVL.

The rearrangement links TRBV10-1 to TRBJ2-2; tentative D call: TRBD2 (7 bases). V was trimmed by 6 bases and J by 3 bases, leaving 35 bases between them. The CDR3 spans 22 residues. Germline assignment: CDR1 WNHNN and CDR2 SYGVQD (reference sequence). CDR3 DNA: TGCGCCAGCAGGGGTTTCTGCCTTTTCCGTCTGTTAGGGGGGGCGGACACCGGGGAGCTGTTTTTT. This translates into CASRGFCLFRLLGGADTGELFF.

This clonotype was seen ten or more times. The J gene is TRBJ2-5, the V gene TRBV28; 9 positions agree with TRBD2. The CDR3 covers 15 residues. The V and J ends lost 8 bases and 5 bases, in that order; junction bases with no gene match: 12. Looked up from germline, CDR1 is MDHEN and CDR2 is SYDVKM. As DNA, the CDR3 is TGTGCCAGCCTCTCTAGCGGGGTTGCTGGCGAGACCCAGTACTTC. It specifies CASLSSGVAGETQYF.

The sample holds many counts of this clonotype. The rearrangement uses TRBV20-1 and TRBJ1-4; the match to TRBD1 covers 9 bases. J lost 2 bases, V lost 3 bases, and 4 bases had no gene match. The CDR3 spans 15 residues. The germline CDR1 and CDR2 sequences are DFQATT and SNEGSKA (reference sequence). In DNA, the CDR3 is TGCAGTGCTAGTAGACAGGGGGGGACTAATGAAAAACTGTTTTTT. Translated: CSASRQGGTNEKLFF.

This clonotype was found once. It may be a read error: a sequence one base away is much more abundant. V is TRBV29-1 and J is TRBJ2-5; 11 bases agree with TRBD1. V gave up 6 bases and J gave up 4 bases; unmatched junction bases: 10. CDR1 and CDR2 from the germline V gene are SQVTM and ANQGSEA. The CDR3 loop spans 15 amino acids. In DNA, the CDR3 is TGCAGCGTGTCACAGGACAGGGGGCTCGGAGAGACCCAGTACTTC. This gives the protein CSVSQDRGLGETQYF.

The table lists this clonotype with a count of one. A much larger clone sits a single nucleotide away, making a read error possible. The chain links TRBV20-1 to TRBJ1-2, with D hard to call. CDR1 DFQATT and CDR2 SNEGSKA come from the germline V gene (reference sequence). Trimming shortened V by 7 bases and J by 9 bases, and 15 bases separated the two germline ends. The CDR3 sequence is 11 residues long. This CDR3 is CSVSRQYSYTF. The CDR3 DNA is TGCAGTGTCAGCAGGCAGTATAGCTACACCTTC.

The genes are TRBV6-1 and TRBJ2-3, with TRBD1 matching over 12 bases. Germline V lookup: CDR1 MNHNS, CDR2 SASEGT. The CDR3 extends over 16 amino acids. V dropped 7 bases and J dropped 2; count of bases not matched to a gene: 7. Here the CDR3 reads CASTRDRGRDTDTQYF. Written as DNA, the CDR3 is TGTGCCAGCACCCGGGACAGGGGGCGTGACACAGATACGCAGTATTTT.

This clonotype was seen repeatedly, ten times or more. This chain's CDR3 is CASIPGTSGYNEQFF. In nucleotides, the CDR3 is TGCGCCAGCATCCCCGGGACTAGCGGATACAATGAGCAGTTCTTC. The chain has TRBV5-1 and TRBJ2-1, with 11 nucleotides matching TRBD2. Germline loops: CDR1 SGHRS, CDR2 YFSETQ. The CDR3 covers 15 residues. The ends lost 6 bases at V and 4 bases at J; junction bases unmatched: 6.

For this clonotype: Possible read error: a much larger clone is one base away. The rearrangement links TRBV27 to TRBJ2-3; D perhaps matches TRBD2 (5 bases). The CDR3 has 19 amino acids. Germline values: CDR1 MNHEY, CDR2 SMNVEV (reference sequence). In DNA form, the CDR3 reads TGTACCAGCAGTTCCCCGGGTTCGGGGAGAAGACTTAGCACAGATACGCAGTATTTT. It codes for CTSSSPGSGRRLSTDTQYF.

This sequence joins TRBV12-3 or TRBV12-4 and TRBJ2-3; 8 positions match TRBD2. Unmatched junction bases numbered 16, after V lost 7 bases and J lost 13 bases. This CDR3 has 14 amino acids. In DNA form, the CDR3 reads TGTGCCAGCAATCTAGGGGGGGGACTAGATATGGAGTATTTT. Translated, it gives CASNLGGGLDMEYF.

This clonotype was recorded at least ten times. The chain has TRBV25-1 and TRBJ1-2; no clear D gene. The V end lost 4 bases, the J end lost 2 bases, and 14 bases lay between the germline ends. The CDR3 sequence is 15 residues long. Germline CDR1 MGHDK, CDR2 SYGVNS. CDR3 residues: CASSGRSVRNYGYTF. The CDR3 DNA reads as TGTGCCAGCAGTGGGCGTTCCGTCCGAAACTATGGCTACACCTTC.

This clonotype was observed many times. V and J are TRBV7-6 and TRBJ2-1; D is unclear. The V end lost 2 bases, the J end lost 10 bases, and 9 bases lay between the germline ends. Germline V lookup: CDR1 SGHVS, CDR2 FNYEAQ. The CDR3 loop spans 12 amino acids. CDR3 DNA sequence: TGTGCCAGCAGCTTAACGCCGAGAGAGCAGTTCTTC. Its protein is CASSLTPREQFF.

The table lists this clonotype with a few counts. CDR3 sequence (DNA): TGTGCCAGCAGTCCTTTTTGGGGAGAAAAACTGTTTTTT. Protein: CASSPFWGEKLFF. The rearrangement joins TRBV7-2 to TRBJ1-4; D unresolved. Trimming pared 6 bases from V and 8 bases from J, leaving 13 bases between. This CDR3 has 13 amino acids. The germline V gene encodes CDR1 SGHTA and CDR2 FQGNSA.

This clonotype occurred many times. The J gene is TRBJ2-3, the V gene TRBV9; D may be TRBD1 (6 bases). Germline CDR1 SGDLS, CDR2 YYNGEE. The CDR3 length is 14 residues. The V end was cut by 0 bases, the J end by 6 bases, with 11 bases between. CDR3 region: CASSVEGVSDTQYF. CDR3 nucleotides: TGTGCCAGCAGCGTAGAGGGGGTCTCGGATACGCAGTATTTT.

About this clonotype itself: A read error likely explains this, since a far larger clone differs by one base. This chain uses TRBV18 with TRBJ2-5; D is uncertain. CDR3 length: 14 residues. The germline V gene encodes CDR1 KGHSH and CDR2 LQKENI. The chain's CDR3 is CAGSPRLDQETQYF. The CDR3 DNA sequence: TGTGCCGGCTCACCAAGGCTAGACCAAGAGACCCAGTACTTC.

A few counts support this clonotype. The chain employs TRBV12-3 or TRBV12-4 and TRBJ2-2, with 8 positions matching TRBD2. The junction had 7 bases not matched to a gene; V was cut back by 8 bases and J by 5 bases. CDR3 length equals 14 residues. For the CDR3, the DNA is TGTGCCAGCCGCGTGGCGGGGGGTACCGGGGAGCTGTTTTTT. Residues: CASRVAGGTGELFF.

Points on this clonotype: A junction end diverges from the germline sequence, so it may reflect a read error. V usage is TRBV18 and J usage is TRBJ1-1; 10 nucleotides match TRBD1. This CDR3 contains 15 residues. CDR1 and CDR2 from the germline V gene are KGHSH and LQKENI. As DNA, the CDR3 is TGTGCCAACTCACCGACAGGGGGCAAGGGAACTGAAGCTTTCTTT. Translation: CANSPTGGKGTEAFF.

This clonotype was picked up many times. CDR3 bases: TGTGCCAGCAGCGTCAGGGAAGCCAAAAACATTCAGTACTTC. The encoded protein is CASSVREAKNIQYF. V gene TRBV7-9 combines with J gene TRBJ2-4, with D possibly being TRBD1 (5 bases). Germline V gene sequence: CDR1 SEHNR, CDR2 FQNEAQ (reference sequence). This CDR3 is built from 14 residues. With 5 bases removed from V and 0 bases from J, the gap between germline ends came to 8 bases.

This clonotype was counted between two and nine times. One end of the junction is discordant with germline, which a read error may explain. In DNA, the CDR3 is TGTGCCTGCAGCCGGACAGGGGACTACTACAATGAGCAGTTCTTC. Translating it yields CACSRTGDYYNEQFF. J is TRBJ2-1 and V is TRBV11-1; 9 bases are shared with TRBD1. CDR3 length equals 15 residues. CDR1 and CDR2 (germline): SGHAT, FQDESV (reference sequence).

This clonotype was recorded at least ten times. V and J are TRBV28 and TRBJ2-7, with D perhaps matching TRBD2 (5 bases). This CDR3 region has 16 residues. CDR1 is MDHEN and CDR2 is SYDVKM in the germline V gene. V gave up 1 base and J gave up 0 bases, with 13 bases separating them. The CDR3 sequence: CASSLFSLGSSYEQYF. The DNA of the CDR3 is TGTGCCAGCAGTTTATTCTCCCTAGGGAGCTCCTACGAGCAGTACTTC.

There are many counts of this clonotype. The genes are TRBV7-2 and TRBJ2-6; 8 bases match TRBD1. The junction had 4 bases not matched to a gene; V was cut back by 1 base and J by 2 bases. This CDR3 is 17 amino acids long. The V gene's germline CDR1 is SGHTA and CDR2 FQGNSA. The CDR3 protein is CASSLGRTGPGANVLTF. The DNA for the CDR3 is TGTGCCAGCAGCTTAGGTCGGACAGGGCCTGGGGCCAACGTCCTGACTTTC.

In this sample, this clonotype turned up a few times. This chain uses TRBV6-5 with TRBJ2-6; 8 nucleotides agree with TRBD2. V lost 2 bases, J lost 4 bases, and 13 bases stayed unmatched. CDR3 length equals 19 residues. CDR1 MNHEY and CDR2 SVGAGI come from the germline V gene. CDR3 in DNA: TGTGCCAGCAGTTACCCGAGAGGATCGGGGGGGCTGGGGGCCAACGTCCTGACTTTC. This encodes CASSYPRGSGGLGANVLTF.

This clonotype was seen at least ten times. The rearrangement uses TRBV29-1 and TRBJ2-3; 7 bases line up with TRBD1. Germline trimming cut 4 bases from V and 1 base from J; bases unmatched to any gene: 8. The germline V gene has CDR1 SQVTM and CDR2 ANQGSEA. CDR3 length: 15 residues. The CDR3 nucleotides read TGCAGCGTTGGCCGACAGGGTTGGGGCACAGATACGCAGTATTTT. It is translated as CSVGRQGWGTDTQYF.